This entry is about one TCR beta chain. Some clones are missing from TCRdb's copy, which holds only in-frame ones; the method was immunoSEQ multiplex PCR. The sample shows about 250,000 clones, 80% to 85% of them seen only once. This specimen belongs to a study of blood T cell repertoires in COVID-19. Across the study: The United States, Italy and Spain provided the acute and convalescent COVID-19 samples. Sample material is recorded as cDNA or gDNA derived from T cells, B-cell-depleted T cells, or PBMCs.

Germline loops: CDR1 SNHLY, CDR2 FYNNEI. V gave up 5 bases and J gave up 4 bases; unmatched junction bases: 3. The CDR3 sequence is 14 residues long. The V call is TRBV2, the J call TRBJ2-1, with 9 bases aligning to TRBD1. The specimen sequenced was peripheral blood. The TCR sequence derives from a woman in her forties who had recovered from COVID-19. CDR3 nucleotides: TGTGCCAGCAGTACGGGACAGGGTTACAATGAGCAGTTCTTC. This translates into CASSTGQGYNEQFF.